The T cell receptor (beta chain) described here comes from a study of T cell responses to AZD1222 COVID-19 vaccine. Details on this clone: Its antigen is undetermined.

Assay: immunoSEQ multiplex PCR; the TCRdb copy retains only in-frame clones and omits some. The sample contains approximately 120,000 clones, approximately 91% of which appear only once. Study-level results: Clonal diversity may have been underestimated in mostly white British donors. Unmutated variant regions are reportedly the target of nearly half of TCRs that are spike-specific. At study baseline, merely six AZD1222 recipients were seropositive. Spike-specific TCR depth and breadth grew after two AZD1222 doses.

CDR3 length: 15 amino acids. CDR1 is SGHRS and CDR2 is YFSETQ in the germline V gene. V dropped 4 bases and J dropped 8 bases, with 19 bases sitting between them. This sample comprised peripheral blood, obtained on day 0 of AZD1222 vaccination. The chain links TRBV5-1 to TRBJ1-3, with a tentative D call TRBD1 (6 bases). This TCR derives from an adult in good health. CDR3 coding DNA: TGCGCCAGCAGCCCAACCACAGGGTTGTCAGACACCATATATTTT. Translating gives CASSPTTGLSDTIYF.